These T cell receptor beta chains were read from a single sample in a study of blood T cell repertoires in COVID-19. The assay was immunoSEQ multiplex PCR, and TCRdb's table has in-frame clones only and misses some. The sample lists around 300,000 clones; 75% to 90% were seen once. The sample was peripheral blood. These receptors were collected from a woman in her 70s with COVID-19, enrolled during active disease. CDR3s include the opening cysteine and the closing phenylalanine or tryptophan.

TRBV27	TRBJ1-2	CASREDGTRSYGYTF
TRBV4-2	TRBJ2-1	CASSQGLIGYNEQFF
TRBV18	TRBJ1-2	CASSPRGQGDYGYTF
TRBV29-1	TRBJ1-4	CSVNTGTGNRKLFF
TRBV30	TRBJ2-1	CAWSTGTSGGAGQFF
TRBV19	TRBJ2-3	CASSMQGALEAVDTQYF
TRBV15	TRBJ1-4	CATSRDDLQTRGIEKLFF
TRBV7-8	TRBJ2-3	CASSRPLEGGTDTQYF
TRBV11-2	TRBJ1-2	CASSSGSYGYTF
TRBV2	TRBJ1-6	CASTPWPSPLHF
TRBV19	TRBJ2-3	CASTPIAGADTQYF
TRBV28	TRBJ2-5	CASSLAGVPPQYF
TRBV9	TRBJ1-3	CASSPTQASSGNTIYF
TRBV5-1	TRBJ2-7	CASSLGLQGPYEQYF
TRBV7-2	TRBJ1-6	CASSLAGLRGNNSPLHF
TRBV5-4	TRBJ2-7	CASSFYYEQYF
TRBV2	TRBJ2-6	CASNPVIGANVLTF
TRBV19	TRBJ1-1	CASRPDRDSTEAFF
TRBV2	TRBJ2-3	CASGGRGTTDTQYF
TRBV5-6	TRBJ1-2	CASSLRQGDPYGYTF
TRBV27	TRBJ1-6	CASSSYREGTEPPLHF
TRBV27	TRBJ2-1	CASGWGQNPNEQFF
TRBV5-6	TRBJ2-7	CASSPGQGPYEQYF
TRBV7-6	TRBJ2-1	CASSLGLGSYNEQFF
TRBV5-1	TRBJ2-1	CASSPAPGQANNEQFF
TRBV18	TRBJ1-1	CASSPLGAGLEAFF
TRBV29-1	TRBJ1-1	CSVEEVGTGLGTEAFF